These 10 T cell receptor beta chains share one sample of origin, sequenced in a study of vaccination effects on CD4 cells after COVID-19. These receptors have no known antigen. Pools of viral peptides were used by the ViraFEST assay to expand antigen-specific CD4+ T cells ahead of sequencing. The authors isolated CD4+ T cells after 10 days of culture. No vaccinee had earlier SARS-CoV-2 infection, and nucleocapsid antibodies were negative. The method was immunoSEQ multiplex PCR; TCRdb's version includes in-frame clones alone and lacks a portion of them. The sample lists about 71,000 clones, 75% to 85% seen once, with 9% to 15% in the top ten. Sequenced material: CD4+ T cells from PBMCs cultured with SARS-CoV-2 spike peptides, taken before COVID-19 vaccination. These receptors were obtained from a human donor who received a COVID-19 vaccine.

The chain has TRBV2 and TRBJ2-5, with 12 bases that match TRBD2. This CDR3 contains 15 residues. V lost 9 bases to trimming and J lost 5 bases; unmatched junction nucleotides: 10. In germline, CDR1 is SNHLY, CDR2 FYNNEI. CDR3 region: CASRGNGLAGETQYF. The DNA for the CDR3 is TGTGCCAGTCGGGGTAATGGACTAGCGGGGGAGACCCAGTACTTC.

The V and J genes are TRBV10-3 and TRBJ2-1; the D gene is possibly TRBD1 (5 bases). The CDR3 is 14 residues long. Looked up from germline, CDR1 is ENHRY and CDR2 is SYGVKD. V gave up 3 bases and J gave up 8 bases, with 14 bases separating them. This chain's CDR3 is CAISDRESSYEQFF. In nucleotides, the CDR3 is TGTGCCATCAGTGACAGGGAATCGAGCTATGAGCAGTTCTTC.

J is TRBJ2-7 and V is TRBV27; TRBD1 aligns across 9 bases. This CDR3 region has 15 residues. In germline, CDR1 is MNHEY, CDR2 SMNVEV (reference sequence). Germline trimming cut 5 bases from V and 12 bases from J; bases unmatched to any gene: 17. As DNA, the CDR3 is TGTGCCAGCAGTCCGTCGGGAGGTGACAGGGGGTTTCGGTACGTC. Translated, it gives CASSPSGGDRGFRYV.

The rearrangement joins TRBV2 to TRBJ1-5; D uncertain. Trimming stripped 2 bases from V and 4 bases from J, with 6 bases between. Germline lookup yields CDR1 SNHLY and CDR2 FYNNEI. The CDR3 runs 13 residues. The DNA for the CDR3 is TGTGCCAGCAGTGAACAGGATAATCAGCCCCAGCATTTT. As protein: CASSEQDNQPQHF.

The chain couples TRBV14 to TRBJ2-4, with 8 bases fitting TRBD2. There are 13 residues in the CDR3. Germline trimming cut 2 bases from V and 8 bases from J; bases unmatched to any gene: 2. Germline CDR1 SGHDN, CDR2 FVKESK. The CDR3 DNA follows: TGTGCCAGCAGCCAATCAGCGGGGGACATTCAGTACTTC. This codes for CASSQSAGDIQYF.

The rearrangement joins TRBV5-3 to TRBJ2-7; 9 nucleotides line up with TRBD1. TRBV5-3 is flagged as an ORF with uncertain function. CDR3 length equals 14 residues. Trimming at V came to 4 bases and at J to 2 bases, leaving 4 bases not matched to a gene. The CDR3 loop reads CARSEGQGPYEQYV. CDR3 nucleotide sequence: TGTGCCAGAAGCGAGGGACAGGGCCCCTACGAGCAGTACGTC.

This clone was counted only a few times. The chain combines TRBV12-5 with TRBJ2-4, with D possibly matching TRBD1 (6 bases). V dropped 2 bases and J dropped 7 bases, with 15 bases sitting between them. CDR3 length equals 15 residues. CDR1 and CDR2 (germline): LGHNT, FRNRAP. Here the CDR3 DNA reads TGTGCTAGTGGTTTGTCCAGACAGGTAGGGAACATTCAGTACTTC. Its translation is CASGLSRQVGNIQYF.

The genes are TRBV5-1 and TRBJ1-3; no clear D. Germline lookup yields CDR1 SGHRS and CDR2 YFSETQ. This CDR3 is 14 amino acids long. Trimming pared 4 bases from V and 0 bases from J, leaving 8 bases between. CDR3 nucleotide sequence: TGCGCCAGCAGCCTGGGCCCCTCTGGAAACACCATATATTTT. Translated, it gives CASSLGPSGNTIYF.

This sequence joins TRBV10-2 and TRBJ2-5; TRBD2 agrees at 9 bases. Per the germline V gene, CDR1 is WSHSY and CDR2 is SAAADI. CDR3 length equals 15 residues. J gave up 5 bases and V 7 bases, and 11 bases lay outside the gene matches. In DNA form, the CDR3 reads TGCGCCAGCATAAATGCGGGGGGGCCATGGGAGACCCAGTACTTC. This gives the protein CASINAGGPWETQYF.

The rearrangement joins TRBV2 to TRBJ1-5, with D uncertain. The CDR3 length is 15 residues. Germline V gene data show CDR1 as SNHLY and CDR2 as FYNNEI. V lost 1 base and J 7 bases, leaving 14 bases between the germline ends. The CDR3 reads CASSEVGDYGQPQHF. The CDR3 DNA follows: TGTGCCAGCAGTGAAGTTGGGGATTACGGACAGCCCCAGCATTTT.